This record concerns one T cell receptor beta chain sequence. What it binds is unknown. Here immunoSEQ multiplex PCR was the method, and the copy in TCRdb shows in-frame clones only, minus some. The sample carries tens of thousands of clones, 90% recorded once. In germline, CDR1 is SGHTS, CDR2 YDEGEE. This CDR3 comprises 13 residues. Trimming left V 0 bases short and J 8 bases short, with 11 bases between. The data were taken from a study of graft-versus-host responses after intestinal transplantation. Study-level information: Transplant recipients had multivisceral, liver-intestinal, or isolated intestinal grafts. Anti-thymocyte globulin was used for induction in all recipients, who then took tacrolimus and steroids for around 3 years. Findings and caveats of the study: GvH clones turned up in recipient marrow; some had shown up first in ileum or blood.

The TCR sequence derives from a human donor who received an intestinal transplant. This material consisted of unstimulated CD8+ T cells sorted from spleen or lymph node cells, taken before intestinal transplant. This chain connects TRBV5-8 to TRBJ1-2; possibly TRBD1 for D (5 bases). CDR3 in amino acids: CASSLAGGSGYTF. The CDR3 DNA reads TGTGCCAGCAGCTTGGCCGGGGGAAGCGGCTACACCTTC.